This TCR beta chain was identified during a study of blood T cells in healthy people across ages. The authors ran a second PCR of roughly 6 to 11 cycles using a sample-barcoded 5' primer and a J-beta primer mix. TCRdb re-analysed the 5' RACE reads in MiXCR, keeping a single row per CDR3 protein. The data hold fewer than 650,000 distinct CDR3 sequences, with around a quarter observed a single time. V gave up 6 bases and J gave up 2 bases, with 23 bases separating them. CDR3 size: 17 residues. For this clonotype: Its target is unknown.

Whole-study results and caveats: The recorded TCR beta diversity per million T cells decreased in a roughly linear manner with age.

The same sample was also used in a study of T cells of mothers and their children. This second study notes: Addition of sample barcodes and 2-4 random nucleotides occurred through the M1S primer of the second PCR.

This TCR came from a boy between 2 and 10 years old in good health. Sequencing was done on a sample of blood. The chain joins TRBV12-3 or TRBV12-4 to TRBJ2-7, with D perhaps matching TRBD1 (6 bases). DNA for the CDR3: TGTGCCAGCAGCTTAAGGGGGTGGTTGAACCGTCCCTACGAGCAGTACTTC. Protein sequence: CASSLRGWLNRPYEQYF.